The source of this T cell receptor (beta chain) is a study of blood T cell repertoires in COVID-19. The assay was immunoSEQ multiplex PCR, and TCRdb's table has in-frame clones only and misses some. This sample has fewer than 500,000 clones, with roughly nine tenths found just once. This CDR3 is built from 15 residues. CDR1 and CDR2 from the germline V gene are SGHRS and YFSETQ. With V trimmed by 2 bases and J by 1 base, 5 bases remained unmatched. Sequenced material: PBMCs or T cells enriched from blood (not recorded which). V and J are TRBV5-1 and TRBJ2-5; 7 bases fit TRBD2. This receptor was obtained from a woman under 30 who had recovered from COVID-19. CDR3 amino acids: CASSFSGGSQETQYF. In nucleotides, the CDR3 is TGCGCCAGCAGCTTCTCCGGGGGGTCCCAAGAGACCCAGTACTTC.